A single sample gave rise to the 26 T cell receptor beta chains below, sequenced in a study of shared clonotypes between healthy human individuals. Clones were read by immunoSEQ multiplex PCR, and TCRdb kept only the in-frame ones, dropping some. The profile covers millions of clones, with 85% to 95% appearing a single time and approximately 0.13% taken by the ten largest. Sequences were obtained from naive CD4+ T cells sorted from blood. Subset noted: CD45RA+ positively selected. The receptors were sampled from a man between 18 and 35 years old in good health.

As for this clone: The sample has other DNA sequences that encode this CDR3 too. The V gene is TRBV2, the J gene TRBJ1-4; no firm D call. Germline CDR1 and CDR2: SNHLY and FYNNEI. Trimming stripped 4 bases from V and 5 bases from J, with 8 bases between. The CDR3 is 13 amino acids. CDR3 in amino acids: CASSGSPNEKLFF. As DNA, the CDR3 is TGTGCCAGCAGTGGTAGCCCGAATGAAAAACTGTTTTTT.

The DNA of the CDR3 is TGTGCCAGCAGCTTAAGACAGCTCACCGGGGAGCTGTTTTTT. Its protein product is CASSLRQLTGELFF. V and J are TRBV7-2 and TRBJ2-2; D might be TRBD1 (5 bases). Trimming left V 2 bases short and J 4 bases short, with 8 bases between. Germline V gene lookup returns CDR1 SGHTA and CDR2 FQGNSA. This CDR3 contains 14 residues.

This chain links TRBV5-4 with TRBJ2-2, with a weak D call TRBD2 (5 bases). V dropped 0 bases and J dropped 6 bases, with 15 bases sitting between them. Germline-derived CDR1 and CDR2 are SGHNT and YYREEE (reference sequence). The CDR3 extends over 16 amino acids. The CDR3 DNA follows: TGTGCCAGCAGCTTGGCACGGGGTTTTGGTCCCGGGGAGCTGTTTTTT. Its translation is CASSLARGFGPGELFF. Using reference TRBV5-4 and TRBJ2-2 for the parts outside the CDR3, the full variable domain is ETGVTQSPTHLIKTRGQQVTLRCSSQSGHNTVSWYQQALGQGPQFIFQYYREEENGRGNFPPRFSGLQFPNYSSELNVNALELDDSALYLCASSLARGFGPGELFFGEGSRLTVL.

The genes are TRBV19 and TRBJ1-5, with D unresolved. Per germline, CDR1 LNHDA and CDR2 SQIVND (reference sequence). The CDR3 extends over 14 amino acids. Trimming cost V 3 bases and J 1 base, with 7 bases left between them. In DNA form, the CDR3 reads TGTGCCAGTAGTATGGGCAGGAGCAATCAGCCCCAGCATTTT. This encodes CASSMGRSNQPQHF.

The CDR3 protein is CAQHGTSPYGYTF. Written as DNA, the CDR3 is TGTGCCCAGCACGGGACCTCACCCTATGGCTACACCTTC. The rearrangement uses TRBV30 and TRBJ1-2; maybe TRBD1 (5 bases). CDR3 length equals 13 residues. The germline V gene encodes CDR1 GTSNPN and CDR2 SVGIG (reference sequence). Trimming left V 8 bases short and J 4 bases short, with 17 bases between.

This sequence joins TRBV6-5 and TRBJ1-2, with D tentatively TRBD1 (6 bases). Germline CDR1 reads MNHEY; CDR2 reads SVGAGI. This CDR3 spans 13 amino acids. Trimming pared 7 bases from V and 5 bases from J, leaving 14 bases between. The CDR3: CASKVGARYGYTF. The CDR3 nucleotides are TGTGCCAGCAAAGTGGGGGCGCGGTATGGCTACACCTTC.

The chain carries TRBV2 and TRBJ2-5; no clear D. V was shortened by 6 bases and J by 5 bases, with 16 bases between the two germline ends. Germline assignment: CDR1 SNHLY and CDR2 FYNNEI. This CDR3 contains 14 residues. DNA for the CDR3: TGTGCCAGCAGCGGAGAGGCGGTTGGTGAGACCCAGTACTTC. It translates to CASSGEAVGETQYF.

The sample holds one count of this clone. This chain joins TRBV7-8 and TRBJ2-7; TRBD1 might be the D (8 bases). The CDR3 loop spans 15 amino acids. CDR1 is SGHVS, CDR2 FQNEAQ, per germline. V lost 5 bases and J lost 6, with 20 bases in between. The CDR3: CASSRHRGGLGEQYF. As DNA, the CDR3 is TGTGCCAGCAGCCGTCACAGGGGGGGTTTGGGCGAGCAGTACTTC.

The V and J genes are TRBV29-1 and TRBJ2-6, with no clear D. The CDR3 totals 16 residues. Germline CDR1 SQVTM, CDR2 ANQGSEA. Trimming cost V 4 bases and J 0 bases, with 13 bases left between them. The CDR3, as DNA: TGCAGCGTTGGATCCGACTGGAACTCTGGGGCCAACGTCCTGACTTTC. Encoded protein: CSVGSDWNSGANVLTF.

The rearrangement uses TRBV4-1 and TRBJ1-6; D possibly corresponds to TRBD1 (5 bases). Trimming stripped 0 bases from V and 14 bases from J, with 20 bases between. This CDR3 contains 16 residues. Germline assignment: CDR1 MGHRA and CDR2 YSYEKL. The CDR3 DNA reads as TGCGCCAGCAGCCAAGATCAAGGAGGGGCCTCCCTCGCCCTCCACTTT. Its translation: CASSQDQGGASLALHF.

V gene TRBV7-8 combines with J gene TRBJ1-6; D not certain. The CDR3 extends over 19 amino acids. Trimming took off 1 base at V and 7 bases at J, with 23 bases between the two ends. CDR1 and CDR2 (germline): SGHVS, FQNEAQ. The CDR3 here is CASSLGLPGDTASNSPLHF. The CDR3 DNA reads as TGTGCCAGCAGCTTAGGGTTACCGGGAGACACGGCCTCAAATTCACCCCTCCACTTT.

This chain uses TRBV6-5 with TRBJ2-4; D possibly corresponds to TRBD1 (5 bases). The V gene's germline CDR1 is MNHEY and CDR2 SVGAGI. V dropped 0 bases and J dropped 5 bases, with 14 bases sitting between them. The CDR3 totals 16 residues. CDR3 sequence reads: CASSYSTSGSQNIQYF. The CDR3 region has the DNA TGTGCCAGCAGTTACTCGACATCAGGGTCCCAAAACATTCAGTACTTC.

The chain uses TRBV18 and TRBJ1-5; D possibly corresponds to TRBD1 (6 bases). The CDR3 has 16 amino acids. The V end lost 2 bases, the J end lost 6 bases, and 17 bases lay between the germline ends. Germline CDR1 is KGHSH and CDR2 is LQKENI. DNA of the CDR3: TGTGCCAGCTCACCATTCCCGGCAGGGGAACGTCAGCCCCAGCATTTT. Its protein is CASSPFPAGERQPQHF. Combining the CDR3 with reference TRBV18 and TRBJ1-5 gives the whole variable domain NAGVMQNPRHLVRRRGQEARLRCSPMKGHSHVYWYRQLPEEGLKFMVYLQKENIIDESGMPKERFSAEFPKEGPSILRIQQVVRGDSAAYFCASSPFPAGERQPQHFGDGTRLSIL.

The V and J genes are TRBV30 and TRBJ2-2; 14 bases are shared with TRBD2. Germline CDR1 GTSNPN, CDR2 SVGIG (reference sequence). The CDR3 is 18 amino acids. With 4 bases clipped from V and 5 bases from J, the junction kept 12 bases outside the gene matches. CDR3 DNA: TGTGCCTGGAATCCTTCGGGACTAGCGGGAGAATATACCGGGGAGCTGTTTTTT. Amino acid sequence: CAWNPSGLAGEYTGELFF.

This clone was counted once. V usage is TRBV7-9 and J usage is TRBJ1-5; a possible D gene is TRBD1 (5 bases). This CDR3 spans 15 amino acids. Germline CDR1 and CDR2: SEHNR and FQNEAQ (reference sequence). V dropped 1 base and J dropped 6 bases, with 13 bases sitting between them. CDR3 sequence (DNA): TGTGCCAGCAGCTTAGAAGGGGTGTCGGGTCAGCCCCAGCATTTT. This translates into CASSLEGVSGQPQHF.

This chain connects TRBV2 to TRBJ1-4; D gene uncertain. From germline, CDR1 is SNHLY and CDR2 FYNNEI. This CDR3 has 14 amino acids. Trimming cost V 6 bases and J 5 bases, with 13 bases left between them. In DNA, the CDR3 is TGTGCCAGCAGCATTACTGCCCGCAATGAAAAACTGTTTTTT. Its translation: CASSITARNEKLFF.

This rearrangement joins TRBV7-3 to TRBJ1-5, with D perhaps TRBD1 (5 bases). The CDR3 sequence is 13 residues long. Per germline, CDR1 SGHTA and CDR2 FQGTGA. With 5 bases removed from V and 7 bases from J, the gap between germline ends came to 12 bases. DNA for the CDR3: TGTGCCAGCAGCAATGGGGACGGGCAGCCCCAGCATTTT. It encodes CASSNGDGQPQHF.

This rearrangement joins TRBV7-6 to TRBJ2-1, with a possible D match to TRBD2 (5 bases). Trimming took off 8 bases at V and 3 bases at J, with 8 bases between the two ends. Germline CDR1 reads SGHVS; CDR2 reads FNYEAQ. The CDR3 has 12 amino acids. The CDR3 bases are TGTGCCAGCGCCCGGGACTACAATGAGCAGTTCTTC. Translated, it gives CASARDYNEQFF.

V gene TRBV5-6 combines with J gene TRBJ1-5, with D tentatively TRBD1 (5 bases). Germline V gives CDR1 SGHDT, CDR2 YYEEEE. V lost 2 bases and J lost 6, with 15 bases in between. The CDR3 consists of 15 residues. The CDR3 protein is CASSLGQGGTQPQHF. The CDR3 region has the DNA TGTGCCAGCAGCTTAGGGCAGGGTGGTACTCAGCCCCAGCATTTT. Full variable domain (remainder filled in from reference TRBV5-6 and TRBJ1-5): DAGVTQSPTHLIKTRGQQVTLRCSPKSGHDTVSWYQQALGQGPQFIFQYYEEEERQRGNFPDRFSGHQFPNYSSELNVNALLLGDSALYLCASSLGQGGTQPQHFGDGTRLSIL.

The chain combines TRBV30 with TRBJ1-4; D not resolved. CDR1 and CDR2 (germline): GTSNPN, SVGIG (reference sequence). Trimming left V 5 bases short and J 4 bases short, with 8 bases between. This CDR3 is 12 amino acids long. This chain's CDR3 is CAWGGDNEKLFF. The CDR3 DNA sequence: TGTGCCTGGGGTGGGGATAATGAAAAACTGTTTTTT.

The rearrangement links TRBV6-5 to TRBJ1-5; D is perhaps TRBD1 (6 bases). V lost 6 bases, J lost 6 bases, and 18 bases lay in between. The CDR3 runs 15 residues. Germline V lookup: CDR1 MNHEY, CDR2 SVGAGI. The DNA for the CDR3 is TGTGCCAGCAGCGATAACGGGGGGGCTTTTCAGCCCCAGCATTTT. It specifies CASSDNGGAFQPQHF.

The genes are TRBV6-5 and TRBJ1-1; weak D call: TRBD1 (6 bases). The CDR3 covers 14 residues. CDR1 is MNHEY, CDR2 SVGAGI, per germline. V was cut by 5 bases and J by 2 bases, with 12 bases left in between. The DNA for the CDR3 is TGTGCCAGCAGTCGGCTGACAGGTAACACTGAAGCTTTCTTT. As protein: CASSRLTGNTEAFF.

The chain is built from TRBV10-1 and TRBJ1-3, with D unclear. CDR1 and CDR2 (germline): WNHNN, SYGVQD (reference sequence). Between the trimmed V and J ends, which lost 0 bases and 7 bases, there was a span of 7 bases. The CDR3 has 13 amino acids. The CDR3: CASSESGRNTIYF. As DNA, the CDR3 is TGCGCCAGCAGTGAGTCGGGCCGGAACACCATATATTTT.

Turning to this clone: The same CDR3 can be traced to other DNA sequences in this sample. The CDR3: CASSLAGQGSPLHF. CDR3 coding DNA: TGCGCCAGCAGCTTGGCGGGACAGGGTTCACCCCTCCACTTT. The chain carries TRBV5-1 and TRBJ1-6; 9 bases line up with TRBD1. Germline V gene sequence: CDR1 SGHRS, CDR2 YFSETQ. The CDR3 covers 14 residues. V dropped 0 bases and J dropped 9; count of bases not matched to a gene: 1.

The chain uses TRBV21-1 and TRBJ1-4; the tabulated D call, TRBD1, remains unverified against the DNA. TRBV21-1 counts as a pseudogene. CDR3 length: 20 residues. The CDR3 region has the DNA TGTGCCAGCAGCCCACGGGGACAGGGGGCGGGCAATGCTACTAATGAAAAACTGTTTTTT. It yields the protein CASSPRGQGAGNATNEKLFF.

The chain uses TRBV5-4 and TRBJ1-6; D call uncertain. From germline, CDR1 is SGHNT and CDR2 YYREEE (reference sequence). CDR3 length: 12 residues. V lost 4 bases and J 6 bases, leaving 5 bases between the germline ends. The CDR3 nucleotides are TGTGCCAGCAGCCGCTCTAATTCACCCCTCCACTTT. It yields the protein CASSRSNSPLHF. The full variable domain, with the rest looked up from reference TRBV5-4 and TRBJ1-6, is ETGVTQSPTHLIKTRGQQVTLRCSSQSGHNTVSWYQQALGQGPQFIFQYYREEENGRGNFPPRFSGLQFPNYSSELNVNALELDDSALYLCASSRSNSPLHFGNGTRLTVT.